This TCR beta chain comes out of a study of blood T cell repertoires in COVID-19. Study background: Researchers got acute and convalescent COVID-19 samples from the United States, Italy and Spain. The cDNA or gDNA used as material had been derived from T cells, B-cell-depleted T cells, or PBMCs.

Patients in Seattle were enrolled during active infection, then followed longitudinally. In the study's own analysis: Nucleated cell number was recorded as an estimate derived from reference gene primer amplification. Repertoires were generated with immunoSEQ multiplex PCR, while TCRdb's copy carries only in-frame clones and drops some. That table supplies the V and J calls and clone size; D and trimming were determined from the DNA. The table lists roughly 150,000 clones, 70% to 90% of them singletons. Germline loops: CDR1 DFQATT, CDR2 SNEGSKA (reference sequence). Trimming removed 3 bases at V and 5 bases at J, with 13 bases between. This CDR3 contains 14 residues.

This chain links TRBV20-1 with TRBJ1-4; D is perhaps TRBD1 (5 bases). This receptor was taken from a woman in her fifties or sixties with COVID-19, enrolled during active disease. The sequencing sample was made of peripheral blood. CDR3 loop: CSASGAGENEKLFF. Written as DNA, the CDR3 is TGCAGTGCTAGTGGGGCGGGGGAGAATGAAAAACTGTTTTTT.